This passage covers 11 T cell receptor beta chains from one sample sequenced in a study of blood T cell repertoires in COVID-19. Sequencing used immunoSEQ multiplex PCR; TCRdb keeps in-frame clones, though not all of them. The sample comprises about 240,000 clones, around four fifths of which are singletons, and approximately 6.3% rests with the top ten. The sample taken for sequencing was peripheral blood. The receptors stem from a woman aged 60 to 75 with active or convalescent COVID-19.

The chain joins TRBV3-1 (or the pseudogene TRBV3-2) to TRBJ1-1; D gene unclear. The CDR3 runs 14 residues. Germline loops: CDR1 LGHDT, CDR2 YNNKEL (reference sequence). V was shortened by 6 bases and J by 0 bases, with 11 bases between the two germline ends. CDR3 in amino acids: CASRGGGMNTEAFF. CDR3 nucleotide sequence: TGTGCCAGCAGGGGAGGAGGGATGAACACTGAAGCTTTCTTT.

CDR3 coding DNA: TGTGCCAGTAGTATAGGAAGTAGTCTGGTGGAGACCCAGTACTTC. Its protein is CASSIGSSLVETQYF. The chain carries TRBV19 and TRBJ2-5; D not resolved. The germline V and J ends were trimmed by 1 base and 5 bases, with 14 bases remaining between them. The CDR3 has 15 amino acids. The germline CDR1 and CDR2 sequences are LNHDA and SQIVND (reference sequence).

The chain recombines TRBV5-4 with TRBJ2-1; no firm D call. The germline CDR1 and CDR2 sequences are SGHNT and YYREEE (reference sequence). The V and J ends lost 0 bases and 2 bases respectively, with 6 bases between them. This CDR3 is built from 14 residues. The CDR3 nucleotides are TGTGCCAGCAGCTTGGAACCGGCCTACAATGAGCAGTTCTTC. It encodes CASSLEPAYNEQFF.

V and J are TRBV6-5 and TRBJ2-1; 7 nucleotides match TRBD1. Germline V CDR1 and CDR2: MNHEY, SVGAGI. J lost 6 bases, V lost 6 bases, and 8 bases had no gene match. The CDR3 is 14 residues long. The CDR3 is CASSQGTEGNEQFF. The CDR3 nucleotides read TGTGCCAGCAGCCAAGGGACAGAGGGCAATGAGCAGTTCTTC.

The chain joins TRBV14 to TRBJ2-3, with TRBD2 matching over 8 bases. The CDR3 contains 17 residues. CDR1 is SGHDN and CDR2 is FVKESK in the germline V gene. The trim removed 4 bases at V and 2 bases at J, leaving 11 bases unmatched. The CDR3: CASSLGVVAGFTDTQYF. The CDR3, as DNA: TGTGCCAGCAGCCTCGGAGTAGTAGCGGGGTTCACAGATACGCAGTATTTT. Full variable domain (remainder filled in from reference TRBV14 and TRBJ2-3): EAGVTQFPSHSVIEKGQTVTLRCDPISGHDNLYWYRRVMGKEIKFLLHFVKESKQDESGMPNNRFLAERTGGTYSTLKVQPAELEDSGVYFCASSLGVVAGFTDTQYFGPGTRLTVL.

The CDR3 DNA is TGTGCCAGCAGCTTGAGGCAGCCCGACACAGATACGCAGTATTTT. Residues: CASSLRQPDTDTQYF. The chain uses TRBV7-8 and TRBJ2-3; D is undetermined. The CDR3 covers 15 residues. V was pared by 3 bases and J by 2 bases, with 12 bases between. Germline values: CDR1 SGHVS, CDR2 FQNEAQ.

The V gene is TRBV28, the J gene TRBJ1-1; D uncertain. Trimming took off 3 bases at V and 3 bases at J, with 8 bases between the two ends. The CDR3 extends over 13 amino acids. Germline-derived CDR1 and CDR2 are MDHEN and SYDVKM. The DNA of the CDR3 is TGTGCCAGCAGTTTCCCGCGGCACACTGAAGCTTTCTTT. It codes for CASSFPRHTEAFF.

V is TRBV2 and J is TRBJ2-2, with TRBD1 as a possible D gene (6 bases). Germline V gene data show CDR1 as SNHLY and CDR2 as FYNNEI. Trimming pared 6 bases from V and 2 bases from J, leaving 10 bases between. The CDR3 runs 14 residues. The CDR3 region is CASRAGDNTGELFF. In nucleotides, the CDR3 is TGTGCCAGCAGGGCAGGGGATAACACCGGGGAGCTGTTTTTT.

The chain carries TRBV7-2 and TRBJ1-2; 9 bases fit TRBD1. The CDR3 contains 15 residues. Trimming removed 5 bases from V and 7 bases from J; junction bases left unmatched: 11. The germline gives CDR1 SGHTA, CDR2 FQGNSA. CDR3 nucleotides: TGTGCCAGCAGCGCACAACAGGGGGCGAAGGGTGGCTACACCTTC. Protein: CASSAQQGAKGGYTF.

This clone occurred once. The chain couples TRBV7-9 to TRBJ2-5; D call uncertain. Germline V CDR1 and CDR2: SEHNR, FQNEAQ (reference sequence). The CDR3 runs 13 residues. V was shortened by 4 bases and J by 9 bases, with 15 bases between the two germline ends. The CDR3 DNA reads TGTGCCAGCAGCTCGCCGTCGATACGGGCCCAGTACTTC. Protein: CASSSPSIRAQYF.

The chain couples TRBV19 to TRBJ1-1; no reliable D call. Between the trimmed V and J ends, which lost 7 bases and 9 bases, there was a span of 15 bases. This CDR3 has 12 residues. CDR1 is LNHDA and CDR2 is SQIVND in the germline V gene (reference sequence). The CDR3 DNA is TGTGCCAGTATCTTCGGCGGGATCAAAGCTTTCTTT. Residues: CASIFGGIKAFF.